The present T cell receptor beta chain was sequenced within a study of T cell repertoires in aging, cancer and after chemotherapy. The germline V gene encodes CDR1 MNHEY and CDR2 SVGAGI. This CDR3 is built from 15 residues. The V gene lost 6 bases and the J gene lost 2 bases, with 11 bases spanning the gap. Details on this clonotype: Its matching antigen is unknown.

TRB rearrangements spanning V, D and J were amplified using mixed TRB-A/B primers. MiXCR, run by TCRdb on the multiplex PCR reads, gives a single entry per CDR3 protein. This table holds about 1,300 distinct CDR3 sequences, roughly 66% found once. Peripheral blood genomic DNA, not sorted cells or RNA, was the template. Findings of the study overall: Hematological cancer patients had lymphoid organ infiltration that may impair thymic emigration or T cell expansion.

Sequencing was carried out using blood. The origin of this receptor is a human donor with a blood cancer. J is TRBJ2-6 and V is TRBV6-5, with D maybe TRBD2 (5 bases). CDR3 sequence: CASRLEGAGANVLTF. The DNA for the CDR3 is TGTGCCAGCAGACTAGAGGGTGCTGGGGCCAACGTCCTGACTTTC.